This is a list of T cell receptor beta chains from one sample in a study of spatial heterogeneity in lung cancer. One entry per CDR3 protein, called by TCRdb with MiXCR from the 5' RACE reads. The sample lists approximately 40,000 distinct CDR3 sequences; approximately 6.8% were seen once. The material was PBMCs, obtained at surgery. Receptors originate from a female donor with early-stage non-small cell lung cancer. Both conserved end residues are part of each CDR3. The order of the fields is D gene, clone size, V gene, J gene, CDR3 protein, CDR3 DNA. A D gene is named only where the DNA matches it firmly. Where a row states a size, it is once, few, many or the class of an expanded clone; other rows omit it.

D: NA
size: many
V: TRBV3-1
J: TRBJ2-3
CDR3: CASSRTTDTQYF
DNA: TGTGCCAGCAGCCGGACCACAGATACGCAGTATTTT

D: TRBD1
size: few
V: TRBV20-1
J: TRBJ1-5
CDR3: CSAGGQEFNQPQHF
DNA: TGCAGTGCCGGGGGACAGGAGTTCAATCAGCCCCAGCATTTT

D: NA
size: NA
V: TRBV6-2/TRBV6-3
J: TRBJ2-7
CDR3: CASSPRRGASYEQYF
DNA: TGTGCCAGCAGCCCCAGGAGGGGAGCGTCCTACGAGCAGTACTTC

D: NA
size: NA
V: TRBV12-3/TRBV12-4
J: TRBJ1-6
CDR3: CASKPSSYNSPLHF
DNA: TGTGCCAGCAAACCGTCCTCCTATAATTCACCCCTCCACTTT

D: NA
size: many
V: TRBV30
J: TRBJ1-4
CDR3: CAWSGGSQPEKLFF
DNA: TGTGCCTGGAGTGGGGGCTCTCAACCGGAAAAACTGTTTTTT

D: TRBD1
size: many
V: TRBV3-1
J: TRBJ1-6
CDR3: CASSQDLRGRSPLHF
DNA: TGTGCCAGCAGCCAAGACCTCAGGGGGAGGTCACCCCTCCACTTT

D: NA
size: many
V: TRBV10-3
J: TRBJ2-1
CDR3: CAIRGEDNEQFF
DNA: TGTGCCATCCGTGGCGAGGACAATGAGCAGTTCTTC

D: TRBD1
size: NA
V: TRBV20-1
J: TRBJ1-6
CDR3: CSATGQGRAPLHF
DNA: TGCAGTGCTACCGGACAGGGACGGGCACCCCTCCACTTT

D: TRBD2
size: NA
V: TRBV7-2
J: TRBJ2-7
CDR3: CASSLSREGEQYF
DNA: TGTGCCAGCAGCTTATCACGGGAGGGCGAGCAGTACTTC

D: TRBD1
size: few
V: TRBV7-2
J: TRBJ1-3
CDR3: CASSNRGTGRNTIYF
DNA: TGTGCCAGCAGCAACCGAGGGACAGGGAGGAACACCATATATTTT

D: NA
size: many
V: TRBV5-6
J: TRBJ1-2
CDR3: CASAGQANYGYTF
DNA: TGTGCCAGCGCCGGCCAGGCTAACTATGGCTACACCTTC

D: NA
size: few
V: TRBV10-2
J: TRBJ2-2
CDR3: CASRGTGRTGELFF
DNA: TGCGCCAGCAGAGGAACAGGGAGGACCGGGGAGCTGTTTTTT

D: TRBD1
size: NA
V: TRBV6-2/TRBV6-3
J: TRBJ2-5
CDR3: CASSSGTGLPQETQYF
DNA: TGTGCCAGCAGTTCGGGGACAGGGCTGCCCCAAGAGACCCAGTACTTC

D: NA
size: few
V: TRBV3-1
J: TRBJ1-6
CDR3: CASSHVPGRSNSPLHF
DNA: TGTGCCAGCAGCCACGTTCCGGGACGGTCTAATTCACCCCTCCACTTT

D: TRBD2
size: NA
V: TRBV14
J: TRBJ2-7
CDR3: CASSPLTGTRFHEQYF
DNA: TGTGCCAGCAGCCCCTTGACCGGGACTAGGTTCCACGAGCAGTACTTC

D: NA
size: many
V: TRBV12-3/TRBV12-4
J: TRBJ1-2
CDR3: CASGLRDTFNYGYTF
DNA: TGTGCCAGCGGCCTCCGGGACACCTTTAACTATGGCTACACCTTC

D: TRBD1
size: many
V: TRBV15
J: TRBJ2-6
CDR3: CATSRRTGPGSGANVLTF
DNA: TGTGCCACCAGCAGGAGGACAGGGCCAGGCTCTGGGGCCAACGTCCTGACTTTC

D: NA
size: NA
V: TRBV29-1
J: TRBJ2-3
CDR3: CSAGGRTDTQYF
DNA: TGCAGCGCCGGGGGGCGGACAGATACGCAGTATTTT

D: NA
size: many
V: TRBV5-1
J: TRBJ1-2
CDR3: CASSAEGGYTF
DNA: TGCGCCAGCAGCGCGGAGGGCGGCTACACCTTC

D: NA
size: NA
V: TRBV25-1
J: TRBJ1-2
CDR3: CASSASDSANYGYTF
DNA: TGTGCCAGCAGTGCATCCGACAGCGCTAACTATGGCTACACCTTC

D: NA
size: NA
V: TRBV7-9
J: TRBJ1-1
CDR3: CASSSWTDTEAFF
DNA: TGTGCCAGCAGCTCCTGGACGGACACTGAAGCTTTCTTT

D: TRBD1
size: many
V: TRBV7-9
J: TRBJ2-1
CDR3: CASSTGGYNEQFF
DNA: TGTGCCAGCAGCACAGGGGGCTACAATGAGCAGTTCTTC

D: TRBD1
size: few
V: TRBV6-6
J: TRBJ2-7
CDR3: CASSYGQGAPYEQYF
DNA: TGTGCCAGCAGTTACGGGCAGGGGGCACCTTACGAGCAGTACTTC

D: NA
size: many
V: TRBV21-1
J: TRBJ2-2
CDR3: CASSKIARGELFF
DNA: TGTGCCAGCAGCAAAATTGCAAGGGGGGAGCTGTTTTTT

D: NA
size: NA
V: TRBV20-1
J: TRBJ1-2
CDR3: CSARTGDFYGYTF
DNA: TGCAGTGCTAGGACAGGCGATTTCTATGGCTACACCTTC

D: TRBD1
size: few
V: TRBV20-1
J: TRBJ1-6
CDR3: CSARDWDREGGSPLHF
DNA: TGCAGTGCTAGAGACTGGGACAGGGAAGGGGGCTCACCCCTCCACTTT

D: TRBD1
size: few
V: TRBV19
J: TRBJ1-5
CDR3: CASSQGVGQPQHF
DNA: TGTGCCAGTTCCCAGGGGGTAGGACAGCCCCAGCATTTT

D: NA
size: NA
V: TRBV4-1
J: TRBJ2-5
CDR3: CASSRLEAPGGETQYF
DNA: TGCGCCAGCAGCCGACTGGAAGCTCCTGGGGGGGAGACCCAGTACTTC

D: NA
size: many
V: TRBV12-3/TRBV12-4
J: TRBJ1-5
CDR3: CASSLGRVQYNPQHF
DNA: TGTGCCAGCAGTTTAGGGAGGGTTCAATATAATCCCCAGCATTTT

D: TRBD2
size: many
V: TRBV10-3
J: TRBJ2-7
CDR3: CAISEGASGGYEQYF
DNA: TGTGCCATCAGTGAGGGGGCTAGCGGTGGCTACGAGCAGTACTTC

D: NA
size: few
V: TRBV28
J: TRBJ1-5
CDR3: CASSLGGPTNQPQHF
DNA: TGTGCCAGCAGCCTCGGGGGGCCCACCAATCAGCCCCAGCATTTT

D: TRBD2
size: few
V: TRBV5-1
J: TRBJ2-5
CDR3: CASSEQAGGKETQYF
DNA: TGCGCCAGCAGCGAGCAAGCGGGGGGAAAAGAGACCCAGTACTTC

D: NA
size: few
V: TRBV29-1
J: TRBJ2-6
CDR3: CSVEDRGVGANVLTF
DNA: TGCAGCGTTGAAGATCGAGGGGTCGGGGCCAACGTCCTGACTTTC

D: NA
size: NA
V: TRBV18
J: TRBJ2-7
CDR3: CASSPPSRGSYEQYF
DNA: TGTGCCAGCTCACCACCCTCCCGGGGAAGCTACGAGCAGTACTTC

D: TRBD2
size: NA
V: TRBV6-1
J: TRBJ2-7
CDR3: CASRRKTSGDYEQYF
DNA: TGTGCCAGCAGGAGAAAGACTAGCGGGGACTACGAGCAGTACTTC

D: TRBD1
size: many
V: TRBV5-4
J: TRBJ1-2
CDR3: CASSLDTGGAIYGYTF
DNA: TGTGCCAGCAGTCTCGATACAGGGGGCGCGATCTATGGCTACACCTTC

D: TRBD1
size: many
V: TRBV5-1
J: TRBJ2-7
CDR3: CASSLSGQEIYEQYF
DNA: TGCGCCAGCAGCTTGTCTGGACAGGAAATCTACGAGCAGTACTTC

D: TRBD1
size: NA
V: TRBV7-8
J: TRBJ1-4
CDR3: CASSLGPGQGASNEKLFF
DNA: TGTGCCAGCAGCTTGGGCCCGGGACAGGGGGCTTCTAATGAAAAACTGTTTTTT

D: NA
size: few
V: TRBV7-9
J: TRBJ1-1
CDR3: CASSDPDTEAFF
DNA: TGTGCCAGCAGCGATCCCGACACTGAAGCTTTCTTT

D: TRBD1
size: many
V: TRBV5-1
J: TRBJ1-3
CDR3: CASSLTGDGNTIYF
DNA: TGCGCCAGCAGTCTGACAGGGGACGGAAACACCATATATTTT

D: NA
size: many
V: TRBV4-1
J: TRBJ2-6
CDR3: CASSRGSSGANVLTF
DNA: TGCGCCAGCAGCCGTGGCAGCTCTGGGGCCAACGTCCTGACTTTC

D: TRBD2
size: NA
V: TRBV10-3
J: TRBJ2-5
CDR3: CAIKPAGGVETQYF
DNA: TGTGCCATCAAACCAGCGGGGGGCGTGGAGACCCAGTACTTC

D: TRBD2
size: few
V: TRBV29-1
J: TRBJ2-5
CDR3: CSVSRTSGGPGETQYF
DNA: TGCAGCGTTTCCCGGACTAGCGGGGGGCCGGGAGAGACCCAGTACTTC

D: TRBD1
size: many
V: TRBV5-1
J: TRBJ2-5
CDR3: CASSFGQGRETQYF
DNA: TGCGCCAGCAGCTTTGGACAGGGGCGAGAGACCCAGTACTTC

D: NA
size: NA
V: TRBV19
J: TRBJ1-5
CDR3: CASNKGWGSNQPQHF
DNA: TGTGCCAGTAACAAGGGGTGGGGTAGCAATCAGCCCCAGCATTTT

D: NA
size: NA
V: TRBV20-1
J: TRBJ1-4
CDR3: CSAVQGPNEKLFF
DNA: TGCAGTGCTGTACAGGGACCTAATGAAAAACTGTTTTTT

D: TRBD1
size: few
V: TRBV6-1
J: TRBJ1-2
CDR3: CAARSTGSNYGYTF
DNA: TGTGCCGCCCGCTCGACAGGGTCGAACTATGGCTACACCTTC

D: NA
size: NA
V: TRBV7-9
J: TRBJ1-1
CDR3: CASSRNTEAFF
DNA: TGTGCCAGCAGTCGGAACACTGAAGCTTTCTTT

D: NA
size: few
V: TRBV10-1
J: TRBJ2-2
CDR3: CASSRVAWELFF
DNA: TGCGCCAGCAGTAGAGTCGCCTGGGAGCTGTTTTTT

D: NA
size: many
V: TRBV7-2
J: TRBJ2-1
CDR3: CASSSSNWNNEQFF
DNA: TGTGCCAGCAGCTCGTCAAACTGGAACAATGAGCAGTTCTTC

D: TRBD2
size: many
V: TRBV5-6
J: TRBJ2-5
CDR3: CASSLAPAGGRETQYF
DNA: TGTGCCAGCAGCTTGGCGCCGGCGGGGGGGAGAGAGACCCAGTACTTC

D: TRBD2
size: many
V: TRBV7-9
J: TRBJ2-2
CDR3: CASSDQGRLAISGELFF
DNA: TGTGCCAGCAGCGACCAAGGGAGACTAGCGATTTCCGGGGAGCTGTTTTTT

D: NA
size: few
V: TRBV6-6
J: TRBJ1-4
CDR3: CASSVGGHNEKLFF
DNA: TGTGCCAGCAGTGTAGGAGGTCATAATGAAAAACTGTTTTTT

D: NA
size: NA
V: TRBV3-1
J: TRBJ2-2
CDR3: CASSYRDKQPGELFF
DNA: TGTGCCAGCAGCTACCGGGACAAACAGCCCGGGGAGCTGTTTTTT

D: TRBD1
size: NA
V: TRBV5-1
J: TRBJ1-4
CDR3: CASRRTGTVEAFNEKLFF
DNA: TGCGCCAGTAGAAGAACCGGGACAGTAGAAGCATTTAATGAAAAACTGTTTTTT

D: TRBD2
size: many
V: TRBV20-1
J: TRBJ2-1
CDR3: CSARGVAGSYNEQFF
DNA: TGCAGTGCTAGAGGGGTAGCGGGATCCTACAATGAGCAGTTCTTC

D: NA
size: many
V: TRBV7-9
J: TRBJ2-3
CDR3: CASSSERSSGNTQYF
DNA: TGTGCCAGCAGCTCCGAGCGGTCCAGTGGTAATACGCAGTATTTT

D: NA
size: NA
V: TRBV6-5
J: TRBJ1-1
CDR3: CASSYARLNTEAFF
DNA: TGTGCCAGCAGTTACGCTCGCCTGAACACTGAAGCTTTCTTT

D: NA
size: NA
V: TRBV5-1
J: TRBJ2-2
CDR3: CASSADGSDTGELFF
DNA: TGCGCCAGCAGCGCGGACGGATCGGACACCGGGGAGCTGTTTTTT

D: TRBD1
size: many
V: TRBV7-9
J: TRBJ1-2
CDR3: CASSLAGSLKQGANYGYTF
DNA: TGTGCCAGCAGCTTAGCGGGAAGCCTTAAACAGGGGGCTAACTATGGCTACACCTTC